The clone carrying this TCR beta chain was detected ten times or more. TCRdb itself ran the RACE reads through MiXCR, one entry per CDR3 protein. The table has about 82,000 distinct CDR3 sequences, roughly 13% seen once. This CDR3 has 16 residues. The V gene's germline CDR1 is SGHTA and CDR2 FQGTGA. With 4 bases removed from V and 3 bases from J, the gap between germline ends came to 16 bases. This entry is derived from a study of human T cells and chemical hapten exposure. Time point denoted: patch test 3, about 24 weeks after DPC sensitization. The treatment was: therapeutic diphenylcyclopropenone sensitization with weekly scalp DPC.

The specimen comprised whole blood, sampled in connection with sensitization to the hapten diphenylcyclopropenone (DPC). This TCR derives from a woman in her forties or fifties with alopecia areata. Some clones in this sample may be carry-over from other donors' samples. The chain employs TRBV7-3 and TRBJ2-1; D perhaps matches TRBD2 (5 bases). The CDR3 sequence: CASSSHPSEGYNEQFF. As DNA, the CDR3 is TGTGCCAGCAGCTCTCATCCTAGTGAGGGCTACAATGAGCAGTTCTTC.